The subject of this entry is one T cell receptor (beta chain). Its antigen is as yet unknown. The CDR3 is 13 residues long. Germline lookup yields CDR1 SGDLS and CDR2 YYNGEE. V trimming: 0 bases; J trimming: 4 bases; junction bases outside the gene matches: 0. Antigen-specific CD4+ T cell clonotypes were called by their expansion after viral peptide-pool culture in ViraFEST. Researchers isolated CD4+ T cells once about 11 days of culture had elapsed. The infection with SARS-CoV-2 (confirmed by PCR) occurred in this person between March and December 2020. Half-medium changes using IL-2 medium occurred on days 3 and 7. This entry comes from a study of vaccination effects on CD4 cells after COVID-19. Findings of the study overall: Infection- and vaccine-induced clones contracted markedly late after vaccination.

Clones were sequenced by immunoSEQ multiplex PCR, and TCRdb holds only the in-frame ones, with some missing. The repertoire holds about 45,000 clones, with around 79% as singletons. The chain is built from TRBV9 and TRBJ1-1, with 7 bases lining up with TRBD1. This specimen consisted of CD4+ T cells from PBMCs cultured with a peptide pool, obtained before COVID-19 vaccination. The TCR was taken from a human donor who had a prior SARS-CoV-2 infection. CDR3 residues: CASSVGQGTEAFF. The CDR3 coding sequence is TGTGCCAGCAGCGTAGGACAGGGCACTGAAGCTTTCTTT.